These 24 T cell receptor beta chains were sequenced from one sample in a study of blood T cell repertoires in COVID-19. Clones were sequenced by immunoSEQ multiplex PCR, and TCRdb holds only the in-frame ones, with some missing. The profile shows 400,000 to 500,000 clones, roughly 90% of them singletons. The sample was PBMCs or T cells enriched from blood (not recorded which). The receptors were gathered from a woman in her 40s who had recovered from COVID-19.

The rearrangement links TRBV7-2 to TRBJ1-1, with a tentative D call TRBD1 (6 bases). In germline, CDR1 is SGHTA, CDR2 FQGNSA. V lost 4 bases and J lost 1, with 13 bases in between. The CDR3 extends over 15 amino acids. The CDR3 sequence: CASSSRQVQNTEAFF. CDR3 sequence (DNA): TGTGCCAGCAGCTCCCGACAGGTCCAGAACACTGAAGCTTTCTTT.

This chain uses TRBV6-6 with TRBJ1-5, with 11 positions matching TRBD1. CDR1 is MNHNY and CDR2 is SVGAGI in the germline V gene (reference sequence). The CDR3 is 20 amino acids. J was trimmed by 3 bases and V by 6 bases; bases with no gene match: 19. CDR3 in amino acids: CASSPFGSRTGGYNNQPQHF. CDR3 in DNA: TGTGCCAGCAGCCCGTTCGGCTCTAGGACAGGGGGCTATAACAATCAGCCCCAGCATTTT.

This chain joins TRBV7-9 and TRBJ1-1; TRBD1 matches 7 bases. The germline V gene encodes CDR1 SEHNR and CDR2 FQNEAQ (reference sequence). This CDR3 contains 14 residues. V lost 3 bases, J lost 5 bases, and 6 bases stayed unmatched. The CDR3 sequence: CASSFQGVDTEAFF. The CDR3 DNA reads as TGTGCCAGCAGCTTTCAGGGGGTGGATACTGAAGCTTTCTTT.

This chain uses TRBV9 with TRBJ2-1, with D perhaps matching TRBD2 (6 bases). Deletions cut 0 bases from V and 4 bases from J, with 14 bases between. This CDR3 is built from 16 residues. Looked up from germline, CDR1 is SGDLS and CDR2 is YYNGEE. CDR3 coding DNA: TGTGCCAGCAGCGTAGGGTGGAGGGGTGAATACAATGAGCAGTTCTTC. This gives the protein CASSVGWRGEYNEQFF. Full variable domain (missing parts from reference TRBV9 and TRBJ2-1): DSGVTQTPKHLITATGQRVTLRCSPRSGDLSVYWYQQSLDQGLQFLIQYYNGEERAKGNILERFSAQQFPDLHSELNLSSLELGDSALYFCASSVGWRGEYNEQFFGPGTRLTVL.

V usage is TRBV4-3 and J usage is TRBJ2-1; D unclear. The CDR3 loop spans 18 amino acids. V shed 0 bases and J shed 2 bases, with 17 bases lying between them. Germline lookup yields CDR1 LGHNA and CDR2 YSLEER. CDR3 coding DNA: TGCGCCAGCAGCCAAGATCACCCGCGGTCCATTGCCTACAATGAGCAGTTCTTC. This gives the protein CASSQDHPRSIAYNEQFF.

The rearrangement links TRBV11-3 to TRBJ1-3, with 11 positions matching TRBD1. The germline gives CDR1 SGHNT, CDR2 YENEEA. Unmatched junction bases numbered 7, after V lost 4 bases and J lost 5 bases. There are 16 residues in the CDR3. The CDR3 nucleotides are TGTGCCAGCAGCTCGCTAGGACAGGGGGCAAGAAACACCATATATTTT. Translated: CASSSLGQGARNTIYF.

The chain employs TRBV4-3 and TRBJ1-2; D is perhaps TRBD1 (5 bases). Trimming left V 1 base short and J 6 bases short, with 18 bases between. CDR3 length equals 16 residues. Germline V gives CDR1 LGHNA, CDR2 YSLEER. The chain's CDR3 is CASSQGIGASPNGYTF. CDR3 bases: TGCGCCAGCAGCCAAGGGATAGGGGCGTCACCCAATGGCTACACCTTC.

This clone showed up just once. The rearrangement uses TRBV5-1 and TRBJ1-4; TRBD1 matches at 8 bases. Trimming took 3 bases from V and 8 from J; bases not matched to a gene: 9. The germline V gene encodes CDR1 SGHRS and CDR2 YFSETQ. The CDR3 spans 15 residues. The CDR3 sequence is CASSWGAGGQEKLFF. For the CDR3, the DNA is TGCGCCAGCAGCTGGGGGGCAGGGGGCCAAGAAAAACTGTTTTTT. The full variable domain, completed using reference TRBV5-1 and TRBJ1-4, is KAGVTQTPRYLIKTRGQQVTLSCSPISGHRSVSWYQQTPGQGLQFLFEYFSETQRNKGNFPGRFSGRQFSNSRSEMNVSTLELGDSALYLCASSWGAGGQEKLFFGSGTQLSVL.

J is TRBJ1-1 and V is TRBV7-8, with 7 bases aligning to TRBD1. Germline lookup yields CDR1 SGHVS and CDR2 FQNEAQ. There are 16 residues in the CDR3. With V trimmed by 3 bases and J by 5 bases, 12 bases remained unmatched. CDR3 amino acids: CASSLGRGSYRTEAFF. The CDR3 DNA sequence: TGTGCCAGCAGCTTGGGCAGGGGGTCTTATAGGACTGAAGCTTTCTTT.

Written as DNA, the CDR3 is TGTGCCAGCAGTGCGGGGGCTAGCGGCTCCTACGAGCAGTACTTC. Amino acid sequence: CASSAGASGSYEQYF. The J gene is TRBJ2-7, the V gene TRBV5-5; weak D call: TRBD2 (7 bases). The CDR3 spans 15 residues. V lost 5 bases and J lost 0, with 15 bases in between. The V gene's germline CDR1 is SGHKS and CDR2 YYEKEE (reference sequence).

V and J are TRBV29-1 and TRBJ1-6; 7 nucleotides match TRBD1. Unmatched junction bases numbered 5, after V lost 6 bases and J lost 6 bases. From germline, CDR1 is SQVTM and CDR2 ANQGSEA. The CDR3 sequence is 13 residues long. The CDR3 loop reads CSVRTGVNSPLHF. Written as DNA, the CDR3 is TGCAGCGTGCGAACAGGGGTTAATTCACCCCTCCACTTT. Full variable domain (rest looked up from reference TRBV29-1 and TRBJ1-6): SAVISQKPSRDICQRGTSLTIQCQVDSQVTMMFWYRQQPGQSLTLIATANQGSEATYESGFVIDKFPISRPNLTFSTLTVSNMSPEDSSIYLCSVRTGVNSPLHFGNGTRLTVT.

The chain joins TRBV27 to TRBJ2-7, with D tentatively TRBD2 (6 bases). The CDR3 has 15 amino acids. In germline, CDR1 is MNHEY, CDR2 SMNVEV (reference sequence). The V end lost 6 bases, the J end lost 3 bases, and 18 bases lay between the germline ends. CDR3 nucleotides: TGTGCCAGCAGCCCCTTTGGCAGGAGGGACTACGAGCAGTACTTC. It codes for CASSPFGRRDYEQYF.

The table lists this clone with a count of one. The chain recombines TRBV18 with TRBJ1-2; TRBD1 matches at 7 bases. With V trimmed by 2 bases and J by 2 bases, 11 bases remained unmatched. This CDR3 region has 17 residues. CDR1 is KGHSH and CDR2 is LQKENI in the germline V gene. CDR3 nucleotide sequence: TGTGCCAGCTCACCAACGGCACGACAGGGATCAAACTATGGCTACACCTTC. This sequence encodes CASSPTARQGSNYGYTF. Full variable domain (outside the CDR3, taken from reference TRBV18 and TRBJ1-2): NAGVMQNPRHLVRRRGQEARLRCSPMKGHSHVYWYRQLPEEGLKFMVYLQKENIIDESGMPKERFSAEFPKEGPSILRIQQVVRGDSAAYFCASSPTARQGSNYGYTFGSGTRLTVV.

V usage is TRBV30 and J usage is TRBJ1-2; TRBD1 aligns across 7 bases. This CDR3 spans 12 amino acids. Germline assignment: CDR1 GTSNPN and CDR2 SVGIG (reference sequence). With V trimmed by 7 bases and J by 4 bases, 6 bases remained unmatched. The CDR3 DNA sequence: TGTGCCTTGGACAGGAGCCCCTATGGCTACACCTTC. It translates to CALDRSPYGYTF.

This clone was observed once. The genes are TRBV7-2 and TRBJ1-1, with D possibly TRBD1 on 5 matching bases. This CDR3 spans 14 amino acids. CDR1 is SGHTA, CDR2 FQGNSA, per germline. V dropped 5 bases and J dropped 1 base, with 11 bases sitting between them. The CDR3 nucleotides read TGTGCCAGCAGCCTGTACGGACAGAACACTGAAGCTTTCTTT. This gives the protein CASSLYGQNTEAFF.

This chain uses TRBV6-2 or TRBV6-3 with TRBJ2-1; 10 bases are a match to TRBD2. Germline assignment: CDR1 MNHEY and CDR2 SVGEGT. V lost 2 bases, J lost 0 bases, and 1 base stayed unmatched. CDR3 length: 16 residues. The CDR3 coding sequence is TGTGCCAGCAGTTACCCTAGCGGGAGCTCCTACAATGAGCAGTTCTTC. It specifies CASSYPSGSSYNEQFF.

V usage is TRBV20-1 and J usage is TRBJ2-4, with D possibly matching TRBD1 (6 bases). Trimming pared 3 bases from V and 3 bases from J, leaving 12 bases between. The germline V gene has CDR1 DFQATT and CDR2 SNEGSKA (reference sequence). The CDR3 covers 14 residues. The CDR3 sequence is CSASQGQVKNIQYF. CDR3 nucleotide sequence: TGCAGTGCTAGTCAGGGGCAGGTCAAAAACATTCAGTACTTC.

The chain links TRBV12-3 or TRBV12-4 to TRBJ1-1; TRBD1 aligns across 7 bases. Germline trimming cut 1 base from V and 4 bases from J; bases unmatched to any gene: 0. There are 13 residues in the CDR3. CDR3 protein: CASSLGQGTEAFF. CDR3 coding DNA: TGTGCCAGCAGTTTAGGACAGGGCACTGAAGCTTTCTTT.

The chain recombines TRBV4-1 with TRBJ1-2; 7 positions agree with TRBD1. CDR1 is MGHRA and CDR2 is YSYEKL in the germline V gene. J gave up 4 bases and V 3 bases, and 5 bases lay outside the gene matches. The CDR3 loop spans 14 amino acids. CDR3: CASSQEGQLYGYTF. The CDR3 bases are TGCGCCAGCAGCCAGGAGGGACAGCTCTATGGCTACACCTTC.

The genes are TRBV5-4 and TRBJ1-2; the D gene is possibly TRBD1 (6 bases). Germline lookup yields CDR1 SGHNT and CDR2 YYREEE (reference sequence). The CDR3 is made up of 14 amino acids. V lost 4 bases and J lost 7, with 17 bases in between. In nucleotides, the CDR3 is TGTGCCAGCAGCCCATCAAACAGGGCGAGTGGCTACACCTTC. Protein sequence: CASSPSNRASGYTF.

V is TRBV29-1 and J is TRBJ2-7, with 9 bases fitting TRBD2. The junction had 13 bases not matched to a gene; V was cut back by 4 bases and J by 3 bases. In germline, CDR1 is SQVTM, CDR2 ANQGSEA. The CDR3 sequence is 16 residues long. The CDR3 coding sequence is TGCAGCGTTGCTCTAGCGGGACGGCCCGTGGGCTACGAGCAGTACTTC. Amino acids: CSVALAGRPVGYEQYF.

V usage is TRBV10-2 and J usage is TRBJ2-7; 8 positions agree with TRBD2. CDR3 length: 14 amino acids. Germline CDR1 and CDR2: WSHSY and SAAADI. Trimming cost V 7 bases and J 6 bases; bases outside gene matches: 11. The chain's CDR3 is CASMMSSGESEQYF. The CDR3 coding sequence is TGCGCCAGCATGATGAGTAGCGGGGAATCCGAGCAGTACTTC.

The rearrangement links TRBV6-5 to TRBJ2-2; no definite D call. The CDR3 is 14 amino acids. CDR1 is MNHEY and CDR2 is SVGAGI in the germline V gene. V lost 3 bases, J lost 4 bases, and 9 bases lay in between. The chain's CDR3 is CASSYSGTTGELFF. In nucleotides, the CDR3 is TGTGCCAGCAGTTATTCCGGTACCACCGGGGAGCTGTTTTTT.

The chain employs TRBV4-1 and TRBJ2-3, with TRBD1 matching over 7 bases. The CDR3 consists of 15 residues. In germline, CDR1 is MGHRA, CDR2 YSYEKL. The junction had 6 bases not matched to a gene; V was cut back by 4 bases and J by 2 bases. This CDR3 reads CASSPGQPFTDTQYF. CDR3 DNA: TGCGCCAGCAGCCCGGGACAGCCCTTCACAGATACGCAGTATTTT.